This T cell receptor (beta chain) was recovered during a study of CD8+CD57+ T cells in acquired aplastic anemia. The patients chosen for sequencing had shown expansion of CD8+CD57+ cells (detected by flow cytometry). V dropped 3 bases and J dropped 1 base, with 6 bases sitting between them. CDR1 and CDR2 (germline): ENHRY, SYGVKD. The CDR3 has 13 amino acids. The table lists this clonotype with a few counts. CDR3 and TCR beta VDJ profiling relied on genomic DNA as the template. TCRdb used MiXCR to reprocess the reads, holding one entry per CDR3 protein. The sample has approximately 180,000 distinct CDR3 sequences, more than 45% seen once.

The sequenced sample was sorted CD4+, CD8+, or CD8+CD57+ T cells (not recorded which) from PBMCs. The TCR sequence derives from a human donor with aplastic anemia. The rearrangement uses TRBV10-3 and TRBJ1-1, with D possibly matching TRBD1 (6 bases). Written as DNA, the CDR3 is TGTGCCATCAGTGAAGGGGGGAACACTGAAGCTTTCTTT. Its translation is CAISEGGNTEAFF.